Below are 16 T cell receptor beta chains sequenced from a single sample in a study of shared clonotypes between healthy human individuals. Using immunoSEQ multiplex PCR, the repertoire was profiled, and TCRdb retains in-frame clones only, with some absent. Of around 1,000,000 clones listed, 70% to 80% were seen once; the top ten hold over 0.8%. The specimen sequenced was memory CD4+ T cells from PBMCs. The subset denotes: CD45RA-negative fraction. The receptors here all came from a man between 18 and 29 years old in good health. Some clones in this sample may be carry-over from other donors' samples.

Turning to this clone: This may arise from a read error, as a much more abundant clone is one base away. This CDR3 is also generated by other DNA sequences in the sample. V usage is TRBV5-1 and J usage is TRBJ1-1; D is possibly TRBD1 (6 bases). Germline assignment: CDR1 SGHRS and CDR2 YFSETQ. The CDR3 consists of 14 residues. The CDR3 DNA reads as TGCGCTAGCAGCAGGCTGACAGGGAACACTGAAGCTTTCTTT. It translates to CASSRLTGNTEAFF.

The chain carries TRBV9 and TRBJ2-7, with a weak D call TRBD1 (6 bases). The V end lost 2 bases, the J end lost 7 bases, and 19 bases lay between the germline ends. The CDR3 sequence is 15 residues long. CDR1 and CDR2 from the germline V gene are SGDLS and YYNGEE. Here the CDR3 reads CASSVGQWASGEQYF. CDR3 in DNA: TGTGCCAGCAGCGTGGGACAATGGGCCTCGGGGGAGCAGTACTTC.

The CDR3 protein is CATGAGRTDTQYF. The CDR3 DNA follows: TGTGCCACGGGGGCGGGACGCACAGATACGCAGTATTTT. The chain couples TRBV27 to TRBJ2-3; either TRBD1 or TRBD2 may fit D (6 bases each). The CDR3 covers 13 residues. V was trimmed by 10 bases and J by 1 base, leaving 12 bases between them. Germline V gene data show CDR1 as MNHEY and CDR2 as SMNVEV (reference sequence).

The J gene is TRBJ2-7, the V gene TRBV5-5; D is possibly TRBD1 or TRBD2 (5 bases each). The CDR3 has 13 amino acids. From germline, CDR1 is SGHKS and CDR2 YYEKEE (reference sequence). Trimming shortened V by 5 bases and J by 9 bases, and 18 bases separated the two germline ends. DNA for the CDR3: TGTGCCAGCAGTCCCGGGACGGGCGACTGGCAGTACTTC. It codes for CASSPGTGDWQYF.

This clone turned up a few times. This sequence joins TRBV28 and TRBJ1-4, with 10 positions matching TRBD1. The CDR3 has 14 amino acids. Germline trimming cut 6 bases from V and 7 bases from J; bases unmatched to any gene: 5. Germline CDR1 and CDR2: MDHEN and SYDVKM. In DNA, the CDR3 is TGTGCCAGCAGCAACCGGGACAGGGGTGAAAAACTGTTTTTT. Encoded protein: CASSNRDRGEKLFF.

CDR3 sequence (DNA): TGTGCCAGCAGTTACAGGGGGAACACCGGGGAGCTGTTTTTT. Protein sequence: CASSYRGNTGELFF. This chain uses TRBV25-1 with TRBJ2-2, with 7 positions matching TRBD1. The junction had 1 base not matched to a gene; V was cut back by 5 bases and J by 1 base. The CDR3 runs to 14 residues. Germline lookup yields CDR1 MGHDK and CDR2 SYGVNS.

This chain uses TRBV28 with TRBJ2-3; 11 nucleotides align to TRBD1. This CDR3 contains 16 residues. Losses at the gene ends were 7 bases for V and 3 bases for J; bases not matched to a gene: 9. CDR1 and CDR2 (germline): MDHEN, SYDVKM. The CDR3 spells CASIPGTGGRTDTQYF. CDR3 bases: TGTGCCAGCATCCCCGGGACAGGGGGTCGAACAGATACGCAGTATTTT.

The chain joins TRBV9 to TRBJ2-1, with TRBD2 matching 16 bases. Germline V lookup: CDR1 SGDLS, CDR2 YYNGEE. The CDR3 is 17 amino acids. Trimming took 3 bases from V and 10 from J; bases not matched to a gene: 10. CDR3 protein: CASSGVPGLAGGHEQFF. CDR3 in DNA: TGTGCCAGCAGCGGTGTACCGGGACTAGCGGGAGGGCACGAGCAGTTCTTC.

The chain recombines TRBV6-1 with TRBJ2-5, with 9 nucleotides matching TRBD1. Germline V gene data show CDR1 as MNHNS and CDR2 as SASEGT. The V gene end was trimmed by 6 bases and the J gene end by 3 bases; junction bases not matched to a gene: 8. The CDR3 totals 15 residues. As DNA, the CDR3 is TGTGCCAGCAGCACAGGGGGCTACGTTAAAGAGACCCAGTACTTC. As protein: CASSTGGYVKETQYF.

This chain joins TRBV6-1 and TRBJ1-5, with unresolved D. Deletions cut 8 bases from V and 2 bases from J, with 13 bases between. CDR1 and CDR2 (germline): MNHNS, SASEGT. CDR3 length equals 14 residues. This chain's CDR3 is CASANSGGNQPQHF. For the CDR3, the DNA is TGTGCCAGCGCGAACAGCGGAGGCAATCAGCCCCAGCATTTT.

This chain connects TRBV6-1 to TRBJ1-3, with D unclear. V was pared by 8 bases and J by 4 bases, with 12 bases between. The CDR3 runs to 13 residues. Germline CDR1 is MNHNS and CDR2 is SASEGT. The chain's CDR3 is CASPRDQGNTIYF. The CDR3 DNA follows: TGTGCCAGCCCTAGAGACCAGGGAAACACCATATATTTT.

The chain recombines TRBV9 with TRBJ1-4, with 9 nucleotides matching TRBD1. V was clipped by 0 bases and J by 7 bases; unmatched bases: 16. The CDR3 totals 19 residues. Germline V CDR1 and CDR2: SGDLS, YYNGEE. CDR3 nucleotide sequence: TGTGCCAGCAGCGTAGGGGGACAGGGAGGTCTCGTTGGAGGTGAAAAACTGTTTTTT. This sequence encodes CASSVGGQGGLVGGEKLFF.

To note about this clone: Other DNA sequences in this specimen translate into the identical CDR3. CDR3 in DNA: TGTGCCAGCTCGCCAACCGCAGGGGGGAACACTGAAGCTTTCTTT. Its translation: CASSPTAGGNTEAFF. This rearrangement joins TRBV18 to TRBJ1-1; 7 positions match TRBD1. Germline V gene lookup returns CDR1 KGHSH and CDR2 LQKENI. Trimming removed 6 bases from V and 1 base from J; junction bases left unmatched: 8. This CDR3 is 15 amino acids long.

The rearrangement uses TRBV15 and TRBJ2-6; TRBD2 might be the D (6 bases). CDR3 size: 20 residues. In germline, CDR1 is LNHNV, CDR2 YYDKDF (reference sequence). Trimming removed 1 base at V and 0 bases at J, with 19 bases between. CDR3 sequence reads: CATSRGPEGLTFSGANVLTF. The DNA for the CDR3 is TGTGCCACCAGCAGAGGGCCGGAGGGGTTAACCTTCTCTGGGGCCAACGTCCTGACTTTC.

The chain joins TRBV25-1 to TRBJ1-4; D gene uncertain. The CDR3 spans 11 residues. Between the trimmed V and J ends, which lost 8 bases and 4 bases, there was a span of 5 bases. Germline V gene sequence: CDR1 MGHDK, CDR2 SYGVNS. Here the CDR3 DNA reads TGTGCCAGCGAGATTAATGAAAAACTGTTTTTT. It is translated as CASEINEKLFF.

This clone was seen once. V is TRBV19 and J is TRBJ1-2; TRBD1 might be the D (6 bases). V was pared by 3 bases and J by 5 bases, with 22 bases between. This CDR3 has 17 amino acids. Germline assignment: CDR1 LNHDA and CDR2 SQIVND (reference sequence). CDR3 loop: CASSILSSRTENYGYTF. The DNA for the CDR3 is TGTGCCAGTAGTATCCTATCATCCCGGACAGAGAATTATGGCTACACCTTC.